Below are 13 T cell receptor beta chains sequenced from a single sample in a study of early T cells in non-severe SARS-CoV-2 infection (dated by TCRdb to about 2021). Library preparation employed 5' RACE. Sequencing used a NextSeq 500. Starting from the raw public reads, TCRdb applied fastp trimming at Q25, assembled clones with MiXCR and retained in-frame beta chains. For every CDR3 protein sequence, its rows merge into one entry that carries the most common genes and DNA. In this sample the table shows fewer than 30,000 distinct CDR3 sequences, around 5% of which occur a single time. Clones ranked in the top ten supply 3.5% to 5% of the sample. Sequenced sample: whole blood. These receptors were obtained from an adult who was a healthcare worker with PCR-confirmed SARS-CoV-2 infection or an uninfected control (not recorded which).

This clonotype was counted a few times. The chain links TRBV18 to TRBJ2-7; no reliable D call. The CDR3 is 14 amino acids. V shed 1 base and J shed 2 bases, with 9 bases lying between them. The germline gives CDR1 KGHSH, CDR2 LQKENI. The CDR3 protein is CASSPLTPTYEQYF. CDR3 DNA sequence: TGTGCCAGCTCACCACTGACGCCTACCTACGAGCAGTACTTC. The whole variable domain, filled in from reference TRBV18 and TRBJ2-7, reads NAGVMQNPRHLVRRRGQEARLRCSPMKGHSHVYWYRQLPEEGLKFMVYLQKENIIDESGMPKERFSAEFPKEGPSILRIQQVVRGDSAAYFCASSPLTPTYEQYFGPGTRLTVT.

This clonotype was counted many times. This chain uses TRBV5-6 with TRBJ2-1; tentatively, D is TRBD2 (6 bases). Germline values: CDR1 SGHDT, CDR2 YYEEEE. Trimming left V 0 bases short and J 3 bases short, with 10 bases between. The length of the CDR3 is 15 residues. The CDR3 sequence: CASSLGSGYYNEQFF. The CDR3 nucleotides are TGTGCCAGCAGCTTGGGTAGCGGATACTACAATGAGCAGTTCTTC. The variable domain in full, with the rest retrieved from reference TRBV5-6 and TRBJ2-1, is DAGVTQSPTHLIKTRGQQVTLRCSPKSGHDTVSWYQQALGQGPQFIFQYYEEEERQRGNFPDRFSGHQFPNYSSELNVNALLLGDSALYLCASSLGSGYYNEQFFGPGTRLTVL.

This clonotype occurred a few times. The V call is TRBV20-1, the J call TRBJ1-5, with 7 bases fitting TRBD1. V dropped 0 bases and J dropped 6; count of bases not matched to a gene: 8. Per germline, CDR1 DFQATT and CDR2 SNEGSKA (reference sequence). CDR3 length equals 15 residues. The DNA for the CDR3 is TGCAGTGCTAGAGATAAAGGACAGGAGGGTCAGCCCCAGCATTTT. Protein sequence: CSARDKGQEGQPQHF.

This clonotype has ten or more counts. Here the CDR3 reads CSARGGAGGSNEQFF. CDR3 DNA sequence: TGCAGTGCTAGAGGTGGAGCAGGGGGCTCCAATGAGCAGTTCTTC. The chain combines TRBV20-1 with TRBJ2-1, with 8 bases matching TRBD1. Trimming removed 1 base from V and 6 bases from J; junction bases left unmatched: 8. This CDR3 is 15 amino acids long. From germline, CDR1 is DFQATT and CDR2 SNEGSKA (reference sequence).

This chain joins TRBV28 and TRBJ1-1; TRBD1 agrees at 8 bases. V shed 3 bases and J 5 bases; nucleotides not matched to a gene: 8. The CDR3 is 15 amino acids. The germline V gene encodes CDR1 MDHEN and CDR2 SYDVKM. The CDR3 reads CASSFQGARETEAFF. The CDR3 nucleotides are TGTGCCAGCAGTTTTCAGGGGGCTAGGGAGACTGAAGCTTTCTTT. The whole variable domain, filled in from reference TRBV28 and TRBJ1-1, reads DVKVTQSSRYLVKRTGEKVFLECVQDMDHENMFWYRQDPGLGLRLIYFSYDVKMKEKGDIPEGYSVSREKKERFSLILESASTNQTSMYLCASSFQGARETEAFFGQGTRLTVV.

This clonotype was counted many times. The chain has TRBV28 and TRBJ2-1; 8 nucleotides agree with TRBD2. The ends lost 1 base at V and 10 bases at J; junction bases unmatched: 12. Per germline, CDR1 MDHEN and CDR2 SYDVKM. This CDR3 comprises 16 residues. The CDR3 loop is CASSLSASGYPREQFF. CDR3 sequence (DNA): TGTGCCAGCAGTTTATCGGCTAGCGGGTACCCGCGGGAGCAGTTCTTC.

The rearrangement uses TRBV5-4 and TRBJ1-2; 9 bases agree with TRBD1. Unmatched junction bases numbered 4, after V lost 0 bases and J lost 7 bases. Per germline, CDR1 SGHNT and CDR2 YYREEE (reference sequence). The CDR3 extends over 14 amino acids. CDR3 region: CASSLVGQGGGYTF. DNA of the CDR3: TGTGCCAGCAGCTTGGTGGGACAGGGCGGTGGCTACACCTTC.

This clonotype showed up many times. One end of the junction fails to match germline, which may point to a read error. The chain uses TRBV20-1 and TRBJ2-3; 7 bases map to TRBD2. This CDR3 has 13 amino acids. Germline-derived CDR1 and CDR2 are DFQATT and SNEGSKA (reference sequence). The DNA for the CDR3 is TGCAGTACTAGCGACCCCAGCACAGATACGCAGTATTTT. This gives the protein CSTSDPSTDTQYF.

This clonotype was detected many times. This chain links TRBV5-5 with TRBJ2-6, with D unclear. This CDR3 region has 15 residues. Trimming cost V 1 base and J 2 bases, with 7 bases left between them. From germline, CDR1 is SGHKS and CDR2 YYEKEE (reference sequence). CDR3 loop: CASSLLWAGANVLTF. CDR3 nucleotides: TGTGCCAGCAGCTTGCTATGGGCTGGGGCCAACGTCCTGACTTTC.

This clonotype showed up just a few times. The CDR3 here is CASSRGAQGTEAFF. DNA of the CDR3: TGTGCCAGCAGCCGGGGGGCCCAGGGAACTGAAGCTTTCTTT. The chain carries TRBV7-9 and TRBJ1-1, with D perhaps matching TRBD1 (6 bases). CDR1 SEHNR and CDR2 FQNEAQ come from the germline V gene (reference sequence). V gave up 5 bases and J gave up 5 bases, with 15 bases separating them. CDR3 length: 14 amino acids.

In this sample, this clonotype turned up many times. The chain links TRBV10-3 to TRBJ2-3; TRBD2 agrees at 9 bases. After removal of 9 bases from V and 3 bases from J, the junction contained 7 bases not matched to a gene. The CDR3 runs 14 residues. The germline V gene encodes CDR1 ENHRY and CDR2 SYGVKD. The CDR3 DNA follows: TGTGCCATTCACCCGGGACTAGCTACAGATACGCAGTATTTT. Encoded protein: CAIHPGLATDTQYF.

This clonotype was detected ten times or more. The chain couples TRBV28 to TRBJ2-4; maybe TRBD2 (6 bases). This CDR3 has 14 amino acids. With 10 bases removed from V and 0 bases from J, the gap between germline ends came to 13 bases. CDR1 is MDHEN and CDR2 is SYDVKM in the germline V gene. In nucleotides, the CDR3 is TGTGCCACCTTTACGGGGGTAGCCAAAAACATTCAGTACTTC. Translating it yields CATFTGVAKNIQYF.

This clonotype was seen at least ten times. The chain employs TRBV27 and TRBJ2-4, with a tentative D call TRBD2 (5 bases). V gave up 4 bases and J gave up 1 base, with 14 bases separating them. This CDR3 region has 16 residues. CDR1 and CDR2 (germline): MNHEY, SMNVEV (reference sequence). CDR3 in DNA: TGTGCCAGCAGTTCCCTAGACTATACCGCCAAAAACATTCAGTACTTC. Translated, it gives CASSSLDYTAKNIQYF.